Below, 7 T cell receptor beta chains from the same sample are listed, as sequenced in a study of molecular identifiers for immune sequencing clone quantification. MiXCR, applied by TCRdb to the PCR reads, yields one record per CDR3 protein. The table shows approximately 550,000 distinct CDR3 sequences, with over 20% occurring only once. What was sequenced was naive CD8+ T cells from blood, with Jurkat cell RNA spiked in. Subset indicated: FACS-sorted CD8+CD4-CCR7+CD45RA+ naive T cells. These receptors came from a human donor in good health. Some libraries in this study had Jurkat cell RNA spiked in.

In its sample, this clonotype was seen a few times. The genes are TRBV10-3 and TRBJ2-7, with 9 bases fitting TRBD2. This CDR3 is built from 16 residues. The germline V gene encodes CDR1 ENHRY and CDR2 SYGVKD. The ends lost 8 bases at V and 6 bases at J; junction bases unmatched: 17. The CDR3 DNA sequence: TGTGCCATCCAGACAGGGTTGCGGGAGGGCCTAGTCGAGCAGTACTTC. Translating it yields CAIQTGLREGLVEQYF.

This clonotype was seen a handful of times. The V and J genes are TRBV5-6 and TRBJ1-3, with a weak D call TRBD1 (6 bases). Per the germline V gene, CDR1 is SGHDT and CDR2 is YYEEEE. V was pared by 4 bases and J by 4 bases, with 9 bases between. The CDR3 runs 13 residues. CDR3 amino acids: CASSTGYGNTIYF. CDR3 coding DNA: TGTGCCAGCAGCACAGGGTACGGAAACACCATATATTTT.

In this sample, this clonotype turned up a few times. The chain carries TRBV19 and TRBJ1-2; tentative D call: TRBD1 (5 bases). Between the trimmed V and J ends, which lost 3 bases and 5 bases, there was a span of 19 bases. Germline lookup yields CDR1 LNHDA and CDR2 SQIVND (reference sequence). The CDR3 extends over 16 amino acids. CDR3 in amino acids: CASSIWSGTDYYGYTF. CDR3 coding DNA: TGTGCCAGTAGTATTTGGTCCGGGACGGATTATTATGGCTACACCTTC. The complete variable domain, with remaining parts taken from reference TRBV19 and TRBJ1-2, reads DGGITQSPKYLFRKEGQNVTLSCEQNLNHDAMYWYRQDPGQGLRLIYYSQIVNDFQKGDIAEGYSVSREKKESFPLTVTSAQKNPTAFYLCASSIWSGTDYYGYTFGSGTRLTVV.

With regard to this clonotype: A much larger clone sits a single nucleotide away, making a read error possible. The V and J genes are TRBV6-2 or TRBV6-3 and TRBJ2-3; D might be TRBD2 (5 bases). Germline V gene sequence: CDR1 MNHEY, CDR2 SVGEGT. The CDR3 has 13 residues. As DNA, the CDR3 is TGTGCCAGCACCGACTACAAAACAGATACGCAGTGTTTT. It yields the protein CASTDYKTDTQCF.

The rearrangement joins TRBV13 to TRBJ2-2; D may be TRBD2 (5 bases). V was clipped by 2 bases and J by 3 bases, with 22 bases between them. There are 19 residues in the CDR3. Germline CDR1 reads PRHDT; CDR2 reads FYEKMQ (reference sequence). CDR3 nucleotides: TGTGCCAGCAGCTTAAAGGCAGCCGGGGAGTCTTATGACACCGGGGAGCTGTTTTTT. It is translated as CASSLKAAGESYDTGELFF.

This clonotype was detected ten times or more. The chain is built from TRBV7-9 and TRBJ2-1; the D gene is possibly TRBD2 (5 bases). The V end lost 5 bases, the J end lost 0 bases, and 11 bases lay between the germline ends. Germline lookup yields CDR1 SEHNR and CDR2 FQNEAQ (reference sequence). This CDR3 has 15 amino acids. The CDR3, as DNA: TGTGCCAGCAGCCCCGGGGAGAGCTCCTACAATGAGCAGTTCTTC. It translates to CASSPGESSYNEQFF.

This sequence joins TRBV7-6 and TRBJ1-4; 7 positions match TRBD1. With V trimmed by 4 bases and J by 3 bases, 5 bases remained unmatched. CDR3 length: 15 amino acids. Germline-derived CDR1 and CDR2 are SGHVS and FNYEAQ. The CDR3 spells CASSSRQGSNEKLFF. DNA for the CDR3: TGTGCCAGCAGCTCCAGACAGGGATCTAATGAAAAACTGTTTTTT.